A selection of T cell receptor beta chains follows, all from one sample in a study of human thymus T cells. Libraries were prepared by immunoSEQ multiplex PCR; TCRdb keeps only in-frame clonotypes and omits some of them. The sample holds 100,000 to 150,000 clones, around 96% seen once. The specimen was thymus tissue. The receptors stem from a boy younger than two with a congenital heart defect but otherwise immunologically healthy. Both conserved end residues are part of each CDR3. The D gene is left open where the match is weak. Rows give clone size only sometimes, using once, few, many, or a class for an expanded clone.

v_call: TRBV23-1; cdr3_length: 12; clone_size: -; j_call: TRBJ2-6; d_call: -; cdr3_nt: TGCGCCAGCAGCCCTAAGGGCAACGTCCTGACTTTC; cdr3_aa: CASSPKGNVLTF
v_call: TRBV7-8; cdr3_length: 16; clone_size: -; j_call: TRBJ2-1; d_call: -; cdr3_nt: TGTGCCAGCAGCTTAAGGGGGAATCTGGGCTACAATGAGCAGTTCTTC; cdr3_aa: CASSLRGNLGYNEQFF
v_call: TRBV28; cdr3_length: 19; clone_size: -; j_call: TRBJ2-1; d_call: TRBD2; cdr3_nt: TGTGCCAGCAGTTTCGGGGTAGCGGGAGATCGAAGCTCCTACAATGAGCAGTTCTTC; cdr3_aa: CASSFGVAGDRSSYNEQFF
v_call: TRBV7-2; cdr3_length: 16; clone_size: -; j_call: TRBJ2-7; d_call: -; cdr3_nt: TGTGCCAGCAGCTTAGAGGGTAAAGACTCCACCTACGAGCAGTACTTC; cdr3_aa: CASSLEGKDSTYEQYF
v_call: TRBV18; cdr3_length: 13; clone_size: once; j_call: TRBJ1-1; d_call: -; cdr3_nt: TGTGCCAGCTCACCCCCCTGGAACACTGAAGCTTTCTTT; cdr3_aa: CASSPPWNTEAFF
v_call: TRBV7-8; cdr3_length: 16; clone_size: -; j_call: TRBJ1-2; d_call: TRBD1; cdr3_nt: TGTGCCAGCAGCTTACGCGCTTGGCAGGGGGCAGATGGCTACACCTTC; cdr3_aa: CASSLRAWQGADGYTF
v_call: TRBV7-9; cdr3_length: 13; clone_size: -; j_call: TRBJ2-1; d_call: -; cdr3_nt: TGTGCCAGCAGCTTAAAGGGACCTGGGGAGCAGTTCTTC; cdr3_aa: CASSLKGPGEQFF
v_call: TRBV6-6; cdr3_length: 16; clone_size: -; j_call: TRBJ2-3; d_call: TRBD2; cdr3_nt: TGTGCCAGCAGTTACCCGGCCTCCAGCGGGGAAGATACGCAGTATTTT; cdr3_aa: CASSYPASSGEDTQYF
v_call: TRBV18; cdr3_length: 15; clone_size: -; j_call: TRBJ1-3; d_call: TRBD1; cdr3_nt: TGTGCCAGCTCACACCGGGACAGACTTCCAAACACCATATATTTT; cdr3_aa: CASSHRDRLPNTIYF
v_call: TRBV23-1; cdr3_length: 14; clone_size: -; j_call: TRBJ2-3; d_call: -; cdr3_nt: TGCGCCAGCAAGAGGATAAAGAAGGTAGATACGCAGTATTTT; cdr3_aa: CASKRIKKVDTQYF
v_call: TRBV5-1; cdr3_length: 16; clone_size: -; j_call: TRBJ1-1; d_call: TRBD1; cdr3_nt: TGCGCCAGCAGCCCATCGACAGGGTCCTTACACACTGAAGCTTTCTTT; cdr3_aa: CASSPSTGSLHTEAFF
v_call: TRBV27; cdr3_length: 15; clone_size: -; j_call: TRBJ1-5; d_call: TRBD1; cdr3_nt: TGTGCCAGCAGTTACAGGGGGCATGGCAATCAGCCCCAGCATTTT; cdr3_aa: CASSYRGHGNQPQHF
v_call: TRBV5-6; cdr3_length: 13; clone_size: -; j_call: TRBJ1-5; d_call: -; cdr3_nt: TGTGCCAGCAGCTTAGGAAGCAATCAGCCCCAGCATTTT; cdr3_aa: CASSLGSNQPQHF
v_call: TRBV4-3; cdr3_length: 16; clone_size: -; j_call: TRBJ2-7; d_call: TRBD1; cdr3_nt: TGCGCCAGCAGCCAAGATCCGACAGGGGATCAACTTGAGCAGTACTTC; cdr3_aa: CASSQDPTGDQLEQYF
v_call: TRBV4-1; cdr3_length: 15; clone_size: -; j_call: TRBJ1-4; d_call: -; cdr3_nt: TGCGCCAGCAGCCAAGAAGGCCGGGACAATGAAAAACTGTTTTTT; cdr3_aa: CASSQEGRDNEKLFF
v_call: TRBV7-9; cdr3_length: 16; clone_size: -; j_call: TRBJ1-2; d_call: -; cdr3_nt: TGTGCCAGCAGCTTAGCGCTTACAGGCGACCCCTATGGCTACACCTTC; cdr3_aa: CASSLALTGDPYGYTF
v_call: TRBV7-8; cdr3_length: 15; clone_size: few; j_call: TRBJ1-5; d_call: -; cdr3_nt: TGTGCCAGCAGCTTAGATCCTCAGGGGACTCAGCCCCAGCATTTT; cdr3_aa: CASSLDPQGTQPQHF
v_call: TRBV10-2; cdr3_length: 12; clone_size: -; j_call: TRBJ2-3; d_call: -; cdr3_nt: TGCGCCAGCAGTGAGGGTGCGGGTACGCAGTATTTT; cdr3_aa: CASSEGAGTQYF
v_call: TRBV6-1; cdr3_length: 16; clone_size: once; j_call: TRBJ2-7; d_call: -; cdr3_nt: TGTGCCAGCAGTGAAGGGCCCGGGACTCGCTCCTACGAGCAGTACTTC; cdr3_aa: CASSEGPGTRSYEQYF
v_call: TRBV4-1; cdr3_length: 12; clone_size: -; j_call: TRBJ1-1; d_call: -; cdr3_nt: TGCGCCAGCAGACAGAGGGGTACTGAAGCTTTCTTT; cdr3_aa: CASRQRGTEAFF
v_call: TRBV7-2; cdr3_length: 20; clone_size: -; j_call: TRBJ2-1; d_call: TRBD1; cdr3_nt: TGTGCCAGCAGCTTAGCTGGGGGAACCCGACAGGGGGCGAAGGGGAATGAGCAGTTCTTC; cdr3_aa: CASSLAGGTRQGAKGNEQFF
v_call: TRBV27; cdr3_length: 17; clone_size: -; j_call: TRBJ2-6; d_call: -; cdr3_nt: TGTGCCAGCAGACTTGAGGGACTGACCTCTGGGGCCAACGTCCTGACTTTC; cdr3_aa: CASRLEGLTSGANVLTF
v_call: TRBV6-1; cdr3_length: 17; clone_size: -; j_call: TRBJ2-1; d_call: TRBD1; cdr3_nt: TGTGCCAGCAGTGATGGTCGAAGTGGGACAGCACTAAATGAGCAGTTCTTC; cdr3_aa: CASSDGRSGTALNEQFF
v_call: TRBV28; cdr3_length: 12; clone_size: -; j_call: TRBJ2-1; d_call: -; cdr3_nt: TGTGCCAGCAGTTTCTTTGTGAATGAGCAGTTCTTC; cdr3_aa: CASSFFVNEQFF
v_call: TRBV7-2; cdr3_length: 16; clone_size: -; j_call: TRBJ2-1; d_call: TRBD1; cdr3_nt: TGTGCCAGCAGCTTAGTGGGGTCAGGGGGCTACAATGAGCAGTTCTTC; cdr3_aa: CASSLVGSGGYNEQFF
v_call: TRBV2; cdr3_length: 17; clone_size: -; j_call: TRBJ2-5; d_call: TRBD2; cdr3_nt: TGTGCCAGCAGTGATCGATTCGGGACTAGCGGGGGGGAGACCCAGTACTTC; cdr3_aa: CASSDRFGTSGGETQYF
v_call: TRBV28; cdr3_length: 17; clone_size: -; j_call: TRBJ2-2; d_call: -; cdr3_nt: TGTGCCAGCGCTTGCAAGGATCGGCAGGGAGGCACCGGGGAGCTGTTTTTT; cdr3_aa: CASACKDRQGGTGELFF
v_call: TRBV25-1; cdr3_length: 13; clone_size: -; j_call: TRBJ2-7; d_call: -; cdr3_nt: TGTGCCAGCAGTGACGAGACAGTCTACGAGCAGTACTTC; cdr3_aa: CASSDETVYEQYF
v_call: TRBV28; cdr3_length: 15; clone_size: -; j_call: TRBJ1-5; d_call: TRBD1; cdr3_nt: TGTGCCAGCACCCCCCGGGGCAGGGGGAATCAGCCCCAGCATTTT; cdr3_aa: CASTPRGRGNQPQHF
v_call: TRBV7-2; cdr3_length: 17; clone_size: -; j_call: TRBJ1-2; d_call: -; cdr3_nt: TGTGCCAGCAGCCCGCTCTCAGGGACCCCTACCTTCTATGGCTACACCTTC; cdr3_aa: CASSPLSGTPTFYGYTF
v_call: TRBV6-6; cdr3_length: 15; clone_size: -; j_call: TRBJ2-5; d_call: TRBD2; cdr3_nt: TGTGCCAGCAGTTCCATAGCGGGGGGCCTAGAGACCCAGTACTTC; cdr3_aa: CASSSIAGGLETQYF
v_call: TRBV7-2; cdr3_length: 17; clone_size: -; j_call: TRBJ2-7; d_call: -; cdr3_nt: TGTGCCAGCAGCTTAAGGTACGGGATCACAGACTCCTACGAGCAGTACTTC; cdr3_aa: CASSLRYGITDSYEQYF
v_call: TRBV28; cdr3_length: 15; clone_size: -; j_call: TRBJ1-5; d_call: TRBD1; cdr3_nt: TGTGCCAGCAGTTTCCGAACAGGGGGCCCTTTCTGGCAGCATTTT; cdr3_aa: CASSFRTGGPFWQHF
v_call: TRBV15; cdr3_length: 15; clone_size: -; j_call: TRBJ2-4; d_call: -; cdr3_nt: TGTGCCACCAGCAGTAAACAGGGTACCAAAAACATTCAGTACTTC; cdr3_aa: CATSSKQGTKNIQYF
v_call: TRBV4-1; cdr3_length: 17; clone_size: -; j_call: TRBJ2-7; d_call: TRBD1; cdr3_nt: TGCGCCAGCAGCCAAGGCAGACCGGGACAGGGGATGAACGAGCAGTACTTC; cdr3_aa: CASSQGRPGQGMNEQYF
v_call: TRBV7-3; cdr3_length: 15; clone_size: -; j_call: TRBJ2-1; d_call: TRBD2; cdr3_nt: TGTGCCAGCAGTCCGACTAGCGGGGGTTACAATGAGCAGTTCTTC; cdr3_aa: CASSPTSGGYNEQFF
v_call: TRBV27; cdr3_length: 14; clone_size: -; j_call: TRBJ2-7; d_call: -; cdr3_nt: TGTGCCAGCAGTTTAACCCCAGGGGATTACGAGCAGTACTTC; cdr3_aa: CASSLTPGDYEQYF
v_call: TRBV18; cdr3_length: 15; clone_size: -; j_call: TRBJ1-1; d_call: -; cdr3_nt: TGTGCCAGCTCACCACCGGATAGGGGGGACACTGAAGCTTTCTTT; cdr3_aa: CASSPPDRGDTEAFF
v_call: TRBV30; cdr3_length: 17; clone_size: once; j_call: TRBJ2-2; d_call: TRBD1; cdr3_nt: TGTGCCTGGAGCCGTTGTTCCGGGACAGGGAACACCGGGGAGCTGTTTTTT; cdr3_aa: CAWSRCSGTGNTGELFF
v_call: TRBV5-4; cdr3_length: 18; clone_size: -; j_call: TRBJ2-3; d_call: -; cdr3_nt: TGTGCCAGCAGCTTAGACGGCGGCACTACCGCAGGCACAGATACGCAGTATTTT; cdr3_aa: CASSLDGGTTAGTDTQYF
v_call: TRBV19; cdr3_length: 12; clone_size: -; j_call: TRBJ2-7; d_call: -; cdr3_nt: TGTGCCAGTAGTTATCAGGGGTACGAGCAGTACTTC; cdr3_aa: CASSYQGYEQYF
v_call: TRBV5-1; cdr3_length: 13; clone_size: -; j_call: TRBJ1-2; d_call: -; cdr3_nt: TGCGCCAGCTACAGGGAGGGGGAGTATGGCTACACCTTC; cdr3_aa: CASYREGEYGYTF
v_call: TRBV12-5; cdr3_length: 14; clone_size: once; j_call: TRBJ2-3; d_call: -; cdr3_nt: TGTGCTAGTGGTCCAGGGCCCCACGGAGATACGCAGTATTTT; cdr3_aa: CASGPGPHGDTQYF
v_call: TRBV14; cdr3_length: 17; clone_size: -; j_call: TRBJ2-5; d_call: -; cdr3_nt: TGTGCCAGCAGCCAAAAGCGTCGAACTGGGGCACAAGAGACCCAGTACTTC; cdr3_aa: CASSQKRRTGAQETQYF
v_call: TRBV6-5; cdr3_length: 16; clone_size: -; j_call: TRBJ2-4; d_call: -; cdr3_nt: TGTGCCAGCAGTTATAACCTCGAGGACATTAAAAACATTCAGTACTTC; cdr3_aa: CASSYNLEDIKNIQYF
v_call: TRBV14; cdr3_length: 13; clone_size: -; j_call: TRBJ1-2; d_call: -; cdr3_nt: TGTGCCAGCAGCCTTAGGCGTTTCTTTGGCTACACCTTC; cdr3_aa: CASSLRRFFGYTF
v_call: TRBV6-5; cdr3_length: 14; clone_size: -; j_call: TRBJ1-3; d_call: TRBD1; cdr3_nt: TGTGCCAGCGGGGACAGGGGGCGAGGAAACACCATATATTTT; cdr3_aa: CASGDRGRGNTIYF
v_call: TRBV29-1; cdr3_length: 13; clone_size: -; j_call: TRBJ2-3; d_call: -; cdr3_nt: TGCAGCGTAACGGGGGCCTCCACAGATACGCAGTATTTT; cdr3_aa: CSVTGASTDTQYF
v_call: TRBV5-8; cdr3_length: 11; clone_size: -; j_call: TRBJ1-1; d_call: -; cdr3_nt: TGTGCCAGCAGCTTGCGGCCTGAAGCTTTCTTT; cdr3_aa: CASSLRPEAFF
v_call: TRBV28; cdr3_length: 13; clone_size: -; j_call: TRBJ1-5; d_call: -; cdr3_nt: TGTGCCAGTAGGAGAGGGCACAATCAGCCCCAGCATTTT; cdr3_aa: CASRRGHNQPQHF
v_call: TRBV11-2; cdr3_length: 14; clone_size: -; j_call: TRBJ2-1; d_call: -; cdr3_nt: TGTGCCAGCAGCTTGACCCAACGGTACAATGAGCAGTTCTTC; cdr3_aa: CASSLTQRYNEQFF